The sequence of this T cell receptor beta chain was determined in a study of blood T cell repertoires in COVID-19. Overall study context: Some COVID-19 samples were acute and others convalescent; all came from the United States, Italy and Spain.

The length of the CDR3 is 13 residues. Trimming removed 3 bases from V and 2 bases from J, with 9 bases in between. Germline CDR1 reads SQVTM; CDR2 reads ANQGSEA. Original data processing: Scientists estimated how many nucleated cells there were by amplifying reference gene primers. Libraries were prepared by immunoSEQ multiplex PCR; TCRdb keeps only in-frame clonotypes and omits some of them. The D gene and trimming were derived from the DNA, and the V and J assignments and clone size from that table. The table shows about 180,000 clones, with 89% occurring only once. The receptor was isolated from a man aged 18 to 35 who had recovered from COVID-19. Input material: peripheral blood. This chain connects TRBV29-1 to TRBJ2-3, with D possibly matching TRBD1 (6 bases). The CDR3, as DNA: TGCAGCGTTGACAGGGGACACACAGATACGCAGTATTTT. Its protein is CSVDRGHTDTQYF.